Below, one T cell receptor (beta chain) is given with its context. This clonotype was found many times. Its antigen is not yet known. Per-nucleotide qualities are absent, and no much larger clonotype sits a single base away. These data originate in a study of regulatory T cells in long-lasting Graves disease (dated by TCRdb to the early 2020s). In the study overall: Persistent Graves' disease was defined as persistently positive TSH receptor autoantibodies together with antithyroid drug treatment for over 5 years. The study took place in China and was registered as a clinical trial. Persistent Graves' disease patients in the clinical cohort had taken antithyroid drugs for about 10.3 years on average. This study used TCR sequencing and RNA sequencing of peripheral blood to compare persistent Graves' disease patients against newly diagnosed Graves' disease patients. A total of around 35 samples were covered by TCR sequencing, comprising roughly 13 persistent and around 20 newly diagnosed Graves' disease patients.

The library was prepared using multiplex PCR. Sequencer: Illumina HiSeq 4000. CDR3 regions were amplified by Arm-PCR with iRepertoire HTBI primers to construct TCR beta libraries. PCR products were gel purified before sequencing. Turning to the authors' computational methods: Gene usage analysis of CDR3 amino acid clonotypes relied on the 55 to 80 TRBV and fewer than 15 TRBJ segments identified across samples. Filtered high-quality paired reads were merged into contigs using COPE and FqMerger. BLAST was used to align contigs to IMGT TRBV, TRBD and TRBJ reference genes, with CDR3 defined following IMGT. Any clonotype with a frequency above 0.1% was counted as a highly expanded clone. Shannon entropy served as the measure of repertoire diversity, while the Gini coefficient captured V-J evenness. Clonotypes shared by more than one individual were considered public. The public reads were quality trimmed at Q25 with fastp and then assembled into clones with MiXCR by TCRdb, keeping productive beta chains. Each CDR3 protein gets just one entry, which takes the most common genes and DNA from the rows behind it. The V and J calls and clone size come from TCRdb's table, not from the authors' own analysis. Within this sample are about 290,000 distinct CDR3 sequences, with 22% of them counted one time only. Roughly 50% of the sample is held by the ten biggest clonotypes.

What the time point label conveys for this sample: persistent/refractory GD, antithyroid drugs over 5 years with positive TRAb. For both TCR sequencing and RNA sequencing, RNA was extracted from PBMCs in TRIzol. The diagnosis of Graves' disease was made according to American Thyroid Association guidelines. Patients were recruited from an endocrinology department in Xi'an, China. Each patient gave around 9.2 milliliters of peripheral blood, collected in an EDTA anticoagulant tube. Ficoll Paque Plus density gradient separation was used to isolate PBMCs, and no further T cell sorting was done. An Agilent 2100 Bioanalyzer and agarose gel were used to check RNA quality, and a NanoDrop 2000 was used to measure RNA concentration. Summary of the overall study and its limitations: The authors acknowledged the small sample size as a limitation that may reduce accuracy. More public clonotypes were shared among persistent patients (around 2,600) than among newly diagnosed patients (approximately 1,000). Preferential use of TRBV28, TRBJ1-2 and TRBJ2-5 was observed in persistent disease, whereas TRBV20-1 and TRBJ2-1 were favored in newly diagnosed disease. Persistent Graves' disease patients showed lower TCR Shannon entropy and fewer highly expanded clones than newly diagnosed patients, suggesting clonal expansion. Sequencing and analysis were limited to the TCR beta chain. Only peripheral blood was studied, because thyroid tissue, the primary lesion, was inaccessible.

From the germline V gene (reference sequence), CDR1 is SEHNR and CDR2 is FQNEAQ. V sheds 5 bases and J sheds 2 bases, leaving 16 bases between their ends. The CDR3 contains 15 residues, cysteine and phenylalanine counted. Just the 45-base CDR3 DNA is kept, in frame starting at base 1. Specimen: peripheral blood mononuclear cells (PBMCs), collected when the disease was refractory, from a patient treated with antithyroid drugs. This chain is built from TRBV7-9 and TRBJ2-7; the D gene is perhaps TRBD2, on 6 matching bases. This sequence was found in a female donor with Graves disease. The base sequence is TGTGCCAGCAGCCCTCGGTACGCGGGGACCTACGAGCAGTACTTC. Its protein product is CASSPRYAGTYEQYF.